This entry lists 11 T cell receptor beta chains sequenced from one sample in a study of T cell repertoires in cytomegalovirus infection. No antigen has been assigned to these receptors. TCRdb recomputed calls from the reads with MiXCR, one row per CDR3 protein. The sample consists of 300,000 or so distinct CDR3 sequences, 20% to 30% of them appearing once. This specimen consisted of cultured PBMCs, obtained from culture after CMV antigen stimulation. The receptors were gathered from a human donor in good health (CMV status not recorded). Some clones in this sample may be carry-over from other donors' samples.

The V call is TRBV6-6, the J call TRBJ2-7; 11 bases align to TRBD2. Per the germline V gene, CDR1 is MNHNY and CDR2 is SVGAGI (reference sequence). The CDR3 loop spans 16 amino acids. The J segment lost 4 bases and the V segment lost 6 bases, leaving 11 bases of the junction unmatched. The CDR3 protein is CASSDSGTSGGYEQYV. CDR3 nucleotide sequence: TGTGCCAGCAGCGATTCCGGGACTAGCGGAGGGTACGAGCAGTACGTC.

On this clonotype: Sequence at one end of the junction differs from germline and may be a read error. This chain links TRBV6-5 with TRBJ2-7, with 7 bases lining up with TRBD2. This CDR3 has 14 residues. CDR1 and CDR2 (germline): MNHEY, SVGAGI. CDR3 bases: TGTGCCAGCAATGATGCGGGAGTCTCCCACGAGCAGTACTTC. It is translated as CASNDAGVSHEQYF.

This chain joins TRBV7-2 and TRBJ2-1; D is possibly TRBD1 (6 bases). V was clipped by 5 bases and J by 4 bases, with 12 bases between them. Germline V lookup: CDR1 SGHTA, CDR2 FQGNSA. CDR3 length: 14 residues. This CDR3 is CASSAWGPYNEQFF. CDR3 sequence (DNA): TGTGCCAGCAGCGCCTGGGGGCCATACAATGAGCAGTTCTTC.

This clonotype came up many times. This chain joins TRBV6-1 and TRBJ1-1, with TRBD1 identical over 7 bases. Germline V gene data show CDR1 as MNHNS and CDR2 as SASEGT. The trim removed 4 bases at V and 1 base at J, leaving 3 bases unmatched. This CDR3 is built from 14 residues. This chain's CDR3 is CASSGGQPNTEAFF. The CDR3 nucleotides read TGTGCCAGCAGTGGGGGACAGCCGAACACTGAAGCTTTCTTT.

The chain recombines TRBV19 with TRBJ2-3, with 7 bases that match TRBD2. The CDR3 length is 16 residues. Per germline, CDR1 LNHDA and CDR2 SQIVND (reference sequence). The junction had 15 bases not matched to a gene; V was cut back by 8 bases and J by 4 bases. CDR3 DNA sequence: TGTGCCAGTTTATCGCCGGCGGGAGAGAATCCAGATACGCAGTATTTT. Translating it yields CASLSPAGENPDTQYF.

CDR3 region: CASSLVSGRARRVGELFF. CDR3 nucleotide sequence: TGTGCCAGCAGCTTAGTTTCCGGGAGGGCCCGTCGAGTCGGGGAGCTGTTTTTT. This chain joins TRBV7-2 and TRBJ2-2; 8 bases are a match to TRBD2. The CDR3 totals 18 residues. Germline assignment: CDR1 SGHTA and CDR2 FQGNSA. V trimming: 1 base; J trimming: 7 bases; junction bases outside the gene matches: 14. The full variable domain, with the rest looked up from reference TRBV7-2 and TRBJ2-2, is GAGVSQSPSNKVTEKGKDVELRCDPISGHTALYWYRQSLGQGLEFLIYFQGNSAPDKSGLPSDRFSAERTGGSVSTLTIQRTQQEDSAVYLCASSLVSGRARRVGELFFGEGSRLTVL.

The chain is built from TRBV7-6 and TRBJ2-1, with 9 bases identical to TRBD2. Germline-derived CDR1 and CDR2 are SGHVS and FNYEAQ. The J segment lost 9 bases and the V segment lost 10 bases, leaving 13 bases of the junction unmatched. CDR3 length: 14 amino acids. CDR3 amino acids: CATAPLSGSSEQFF. CDR3 sequence (DNA): TGTGCCACCGCGCCTCTTAGCGGGAGCTCTGAGCAGTTCTTC.

This clonotype was seen at least ten times. The V call is TRBV7-2, the J call TRBJ2-7, with TRBD2 identical over 8 bases. Germline V gene lookup returns CDR1 SGHTA and CDR2 FQGNSA. V lost 8 bases and J lost 2; bases outside the gene matches: 8. The CDR3 length is 14 residues. The CDR3 sequence: CASRPGGATYEQYF. DNA of the CDR3: TGTGCCAGCCGACCGGGGGGGGCCACCTACGAGCAGTACTTC.

This clonotype was detected only a few times. The chain recombines TRBV4-1 with TRBJ2-3; 7 bases are shared with TRBD2. Germline assignment: CDR1 MGHRA and CDR2 YSYEKL. The CDR3 has 16 amino acids. With 1 base clipped from V and 2 bases from J, the junction kept 6 bases outside the gene matches. CDR3 coding DNA: TGCGCCAGCAGCCAAGTAGGGCGGGAGTTCACAGATACGCAGTATTTT. Its protein product is CASSQVGREFTDTQYF.

V is TRBV7-3 and J is TRBJ2-2; possibly TRBD1 for D (6 bases). The CDR3 loop spans 16 amino acids. V dropped 2 bases and J dropped 1 base, with 11 bases sitting between them. Looked up from germline, CDR1 is SGHTA and CDR2 is FQGTGA. The CDR3 loop is CASSLGGHKNTGELFF. Written as DNA, the CDR3 is TGTGCCAGCAGCTTAGGGGGACACAAGAACACCGGGGAGCTGTTTTTT.

J is TRBJ2-1 and V is TRBV25-1; D is undetermined. Trimming left V 7 bases short and J 7 bases short, with 8 bases between. This CDR3 spans 11 amino acids. Germline V CDR1 and CDR2: MGHDK, SYGVNS. CDR3 region: CASTERNEQFF. Here the CDR3 DNA reads TGTGCCAGCACCGAGAGGAATGAGCAGTTCTTC.